What follows describes a single T cell receptor beta chain. Its antigen is still unknown. These data originate in a study of T cell responses to AZD1222 COVID-19 vaccine. Per the germline V gene, CDR1 is LNHDA and CDR2 is SQIVND (reference sequence). J was trimmed by 4 bases and V by 4 bases; bases with no gene match: 6. This CDR3 contains 14 residues. Assay: immunoSEQ multiplex PCR; the TCRdb copy retains only in-frame clones and omits some. The repertoire holds some 150,000 clones, with roughly 88% as singletons. Study outcomes and limitations: Donors were chiefly white British, with a greater number of females, and clonal diversity was perhaps underestimated.

The chain employs TRBV19 and TRBJ2-5; 7 bases line up with TRBD1. This TCR was recovered from an adult in good health. This material consisted of peripheral blood, taken on day 0 of MenACWY control vaccination. CDR3 sequence: CASSTTGFGETQYF. The CDR3 region has the DNA TGTGCCAGTAGTACGACAGGGTTCGGAGAGACCCAGTACTTC.